The T cell receptor beta chain described here comes from a study of blood T cells in healthy people across ages. Findings and limits, study-wide: It was the long-lived donors that had more naive CD4+ cells and higher diversity than aged donors.

This clonotype has a handful of counts. Its target is unknown. Through a sample-barcoded 5' primer and a J-beta primer mix, a second PCR was run for about 7 to 12 cycles. TCRdb redid the calling of the 5' RACE reads with MiXCR, one entry per CDR3 protein. This table holds 600,000 to 850,000 distinct CDR3 sequences, around 40% found once. Donation came from healthy Caucasian individuals in Russia who were aged roughly 6 to 95. Each sample yielded at least 6 million isolated PBMCs. Between the trimmed V and J ends, which lost 5 bases and 3 bases, there was a span of 8 bases. The CDR3 is made up of 12 amino acids. The V gene's germline CDR1 is SGHTA and CDR2 FQGNSA.

This chain connects TRBV7-2 to TRBJ2-7; possible D gene TRBD2, 6 bases. The source is a woman in her fifties or sixties in good health. Source material: blood. The CDR3 loop is CASSADYYEQYF. The CDR3 DNA is TGTGCCAGCAGCGCGGACTACTACGAGCAGTACTTC.